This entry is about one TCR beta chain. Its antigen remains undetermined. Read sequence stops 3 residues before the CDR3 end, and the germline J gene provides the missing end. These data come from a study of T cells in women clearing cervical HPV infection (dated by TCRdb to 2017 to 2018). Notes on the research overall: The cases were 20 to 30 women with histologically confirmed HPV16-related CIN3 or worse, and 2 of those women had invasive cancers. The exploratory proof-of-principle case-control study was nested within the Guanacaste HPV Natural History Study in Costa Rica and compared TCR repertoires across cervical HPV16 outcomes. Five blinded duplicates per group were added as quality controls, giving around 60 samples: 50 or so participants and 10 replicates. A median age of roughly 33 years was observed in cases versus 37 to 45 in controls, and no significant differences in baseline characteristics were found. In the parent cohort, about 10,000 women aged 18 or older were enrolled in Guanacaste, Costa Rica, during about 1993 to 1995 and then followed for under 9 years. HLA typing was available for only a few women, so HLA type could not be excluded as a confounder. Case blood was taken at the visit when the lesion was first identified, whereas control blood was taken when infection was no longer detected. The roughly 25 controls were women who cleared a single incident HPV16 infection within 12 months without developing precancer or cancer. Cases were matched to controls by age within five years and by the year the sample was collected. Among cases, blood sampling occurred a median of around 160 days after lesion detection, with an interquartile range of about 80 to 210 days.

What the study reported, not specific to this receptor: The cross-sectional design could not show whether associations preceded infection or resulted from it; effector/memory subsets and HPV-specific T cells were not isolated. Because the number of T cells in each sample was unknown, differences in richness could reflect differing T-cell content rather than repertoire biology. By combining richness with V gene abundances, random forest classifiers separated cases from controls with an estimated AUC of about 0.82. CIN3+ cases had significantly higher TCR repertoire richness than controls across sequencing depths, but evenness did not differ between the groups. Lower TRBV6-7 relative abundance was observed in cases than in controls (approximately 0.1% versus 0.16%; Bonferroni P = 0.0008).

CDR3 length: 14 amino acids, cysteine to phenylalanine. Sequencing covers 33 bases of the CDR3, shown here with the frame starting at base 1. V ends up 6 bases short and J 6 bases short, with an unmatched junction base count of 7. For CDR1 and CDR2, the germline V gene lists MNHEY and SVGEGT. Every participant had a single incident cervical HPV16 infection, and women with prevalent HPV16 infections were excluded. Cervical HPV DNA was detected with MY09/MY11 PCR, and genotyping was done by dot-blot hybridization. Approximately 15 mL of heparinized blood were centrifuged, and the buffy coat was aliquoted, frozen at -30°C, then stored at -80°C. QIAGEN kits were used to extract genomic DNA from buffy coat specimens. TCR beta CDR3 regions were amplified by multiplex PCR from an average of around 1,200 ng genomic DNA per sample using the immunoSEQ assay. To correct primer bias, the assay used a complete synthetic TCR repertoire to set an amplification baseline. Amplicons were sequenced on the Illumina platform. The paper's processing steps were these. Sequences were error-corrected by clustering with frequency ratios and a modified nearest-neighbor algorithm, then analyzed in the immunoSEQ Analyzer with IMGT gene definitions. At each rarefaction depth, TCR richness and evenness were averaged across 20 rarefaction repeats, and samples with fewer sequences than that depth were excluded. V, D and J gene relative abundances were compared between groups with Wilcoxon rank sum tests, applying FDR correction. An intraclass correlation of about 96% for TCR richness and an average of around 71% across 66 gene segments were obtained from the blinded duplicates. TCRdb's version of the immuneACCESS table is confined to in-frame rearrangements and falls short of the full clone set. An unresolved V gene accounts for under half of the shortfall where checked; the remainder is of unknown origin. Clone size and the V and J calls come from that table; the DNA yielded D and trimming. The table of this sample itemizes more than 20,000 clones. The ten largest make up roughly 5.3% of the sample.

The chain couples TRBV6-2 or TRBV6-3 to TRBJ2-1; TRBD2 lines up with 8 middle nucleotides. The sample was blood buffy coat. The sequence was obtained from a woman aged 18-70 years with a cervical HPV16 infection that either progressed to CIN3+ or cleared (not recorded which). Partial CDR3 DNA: TGTGCCAGCAGGCCGGGACTAGTGGTCAATGAG. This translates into CASRPGLVVNE. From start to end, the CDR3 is CASRPGLVVNEQFF.